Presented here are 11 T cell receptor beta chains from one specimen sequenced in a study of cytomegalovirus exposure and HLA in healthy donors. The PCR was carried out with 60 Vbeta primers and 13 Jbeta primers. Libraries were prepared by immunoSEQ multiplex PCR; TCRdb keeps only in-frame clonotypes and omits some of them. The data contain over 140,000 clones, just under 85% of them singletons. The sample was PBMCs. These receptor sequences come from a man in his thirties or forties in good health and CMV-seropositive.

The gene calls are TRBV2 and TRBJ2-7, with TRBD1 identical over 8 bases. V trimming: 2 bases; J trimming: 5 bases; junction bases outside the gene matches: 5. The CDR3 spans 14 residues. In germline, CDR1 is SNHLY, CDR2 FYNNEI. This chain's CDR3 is CASSERTGLNEQYF. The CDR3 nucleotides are TGTGCCAGCAGTGAAAGGACAGGGCTTAACGAGCAGTACTTC.

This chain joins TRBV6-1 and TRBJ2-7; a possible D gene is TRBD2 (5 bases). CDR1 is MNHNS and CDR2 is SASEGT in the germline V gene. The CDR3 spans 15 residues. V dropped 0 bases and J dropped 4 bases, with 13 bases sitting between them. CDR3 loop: CASSEAYLGGYEQYF. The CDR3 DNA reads TGTGCCAGCAGTGAAGCGTACCTAGGCGGGTACGAGCAGTACTTC.

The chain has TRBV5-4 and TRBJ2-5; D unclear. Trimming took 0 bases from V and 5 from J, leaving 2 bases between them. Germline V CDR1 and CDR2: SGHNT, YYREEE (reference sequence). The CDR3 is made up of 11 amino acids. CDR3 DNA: TGTGCCAGCAGCTTGGCGGAGACCCAGTACTTC. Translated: CASSLAETQYF.

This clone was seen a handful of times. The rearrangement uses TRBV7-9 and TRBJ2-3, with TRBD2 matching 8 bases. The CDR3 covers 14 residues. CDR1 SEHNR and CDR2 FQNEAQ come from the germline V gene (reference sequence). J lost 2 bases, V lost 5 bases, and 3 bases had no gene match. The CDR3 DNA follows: TGTGCCAGCAGCCTTAGCGGGGCCACAGATACGCAGTATTTT. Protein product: CASSLSGATDTQYF.

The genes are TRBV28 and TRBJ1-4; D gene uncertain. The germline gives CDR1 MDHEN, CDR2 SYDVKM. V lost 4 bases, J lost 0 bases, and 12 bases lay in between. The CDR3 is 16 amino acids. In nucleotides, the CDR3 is TGTGCCAGCAGTTCGCTTACAGCCGCAACTAATGAAAAACTGTTTTTT. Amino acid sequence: CASSSLTAATNEKLFF. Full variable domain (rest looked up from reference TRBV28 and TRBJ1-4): DVKVTQSSRYLVKRTGEKVFLECVQDMDHENMFWYRQDPGLGLRLIYFSYDVKMKEKGDIPEGYSVSREKKERFSLILESASTNQTSMYLCASSSLTAATNEKLFFGSGTQLSVL.

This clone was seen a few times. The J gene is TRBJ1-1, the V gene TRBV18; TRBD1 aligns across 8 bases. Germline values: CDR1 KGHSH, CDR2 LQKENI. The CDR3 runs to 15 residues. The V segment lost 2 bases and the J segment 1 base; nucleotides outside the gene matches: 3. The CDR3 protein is CASSPGTGGNTEAFF. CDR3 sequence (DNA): TGTGCCAGCTCACCAGGGACAGGAGGGAACACTGAAGCTTTCTTT.

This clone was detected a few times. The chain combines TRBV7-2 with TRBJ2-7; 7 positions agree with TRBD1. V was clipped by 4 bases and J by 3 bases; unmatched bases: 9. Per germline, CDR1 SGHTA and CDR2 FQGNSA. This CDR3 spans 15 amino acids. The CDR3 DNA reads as TGTGCCAGCAGCTCCCACGGGTCAGGGGGCTACGAGCAGTACTTC. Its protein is CASSSHGSGGYEQYF.

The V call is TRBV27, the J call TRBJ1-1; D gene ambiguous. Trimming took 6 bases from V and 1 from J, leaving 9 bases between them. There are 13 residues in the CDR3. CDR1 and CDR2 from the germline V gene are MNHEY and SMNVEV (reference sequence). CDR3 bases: TGTGCCAGCAGCCTTACACGGAACACTGAAGCTTTCTTT. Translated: CASSLTRNTEAFF.

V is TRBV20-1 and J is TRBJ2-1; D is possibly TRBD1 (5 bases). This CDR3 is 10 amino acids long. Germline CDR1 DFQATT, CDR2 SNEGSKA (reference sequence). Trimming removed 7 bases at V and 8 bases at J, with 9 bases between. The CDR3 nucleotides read TGCAGTGTCCAGGGATATGAGCAGTTCTTC. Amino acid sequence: CSVQGYEQFF.

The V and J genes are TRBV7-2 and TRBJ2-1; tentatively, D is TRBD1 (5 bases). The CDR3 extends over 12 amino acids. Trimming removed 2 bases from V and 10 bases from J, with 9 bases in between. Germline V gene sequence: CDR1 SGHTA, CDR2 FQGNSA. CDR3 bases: TGTGCCAGCAGCTTACAGGGATGGGAGCAGTTCTTC. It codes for CASSLQGWEQFF. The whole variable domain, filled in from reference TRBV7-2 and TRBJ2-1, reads GAGVSQSPSNKVTEKGKDVELRCDPISGHTALYWYRQSLGQGLEFLIYFQGNSAPDKSGLPSDRFSAERTGGSVSTLTIQRTQQEDSAVYLCASSLQGWEQFFGPGTRLTVL.

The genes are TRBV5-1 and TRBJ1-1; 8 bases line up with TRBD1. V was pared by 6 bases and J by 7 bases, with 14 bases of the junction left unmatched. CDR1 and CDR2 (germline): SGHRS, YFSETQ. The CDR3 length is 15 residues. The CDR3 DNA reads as TGCGCCAGCAATCAGGGGGCTTCGCGAAACGGTGAAGCTTTCTTT. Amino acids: CASNQGASRNGEAFF.